This is a list of T cell receptor beta chains from one sample in a study of OX40 agonist ivuxolimab in advanced cancers. Sequencing used immunoSEQ multiplex PCR; TCRdb keeps in-frame clones, though not all of them. The sample lists some 76,000 clones, approximately 84% occurring once. Sequenced here: CD4+ or CD8+ T cells sorted from blood, sampled in a trial of the OX40 agonist ivuxolimab. The source is an adult with an advanced solid tumor such as melanoma, head and neck, liver or kidney cancer. Each CDR3 is given with its conserved first and last residue. Fields, in order: V gene, J gene, D gene, CDR3 protein. The D gene is left open where the match is weak.

V gene: TRBV7-2
J gene: TRBJ1-3
D gene: -
CDR3 protein: CASSLGPGASGNTIYF

V gene: TRBV2
J gene: -
D gene: -
CDR3 protein: CASSEGQGGAEQYF

V gene: TRBV19
J gene: TRBJ1-5
D gene: TRBD1
CDR3 protein: CASSAKGDSYSNQPQHF

V gene: TRBV7-2
J gene: TRBJ2-1
D gene: TRBD1
CDR3 protein: CASSLVGTGSPNEQFF

V gene: TRBV7-2
J gene: TRBJ2-7
D gene: TRBD2
CDR3 protein: CASSDGLAGRLEQYF

V gene: TRBV9
J gene: TRBJ2-6
D gene: -
CDR3 protein: CASSVAGTSGANVLTF

V gene: TRBV10-3
J gene: TRBJ1-1
D gene: TRBD1
CDR3 protein: CAISYDRGGEAFF

V gene: TRBV7-3
J gene: TRBJ1-6
D gene: TRBD1
CDR3 protein: CASSPTGDSPLHF

V gene: TRBV4-2
J gene: TRBJ2-1
D gene: TRBD2
CDR3 protein: CASSPKGGPGEQFF

V gene: TRBV6-6
J gene: TRBJ2-7
D gene: -
CDR3 protein: CASSSGVPEQYF

V gene: TRBV7-2
J gene: TRBJ2-1
D gene: TRBD2
CDR3 protein: CASSYSGRPYNEQFF

V gene: TRBV11-3
J gene: TRBJ2-5
D gene: -
CDR3 protein: CASSLPRQIQETQYF

V gene: TRBV11-3
J gene: TRBJ1-5
D gene: TRBD1
CDR3 protein: CASSRDRDQPQHF

V gene: TRBV28
J gene: TRBJ1-5
D gene: -
CDR3 protein: CASSFRRWTDGESNQPQHF

V gene: TRBV29-1
J gene: TRBJ1-1
D gene: -
CDR3 protein: CSVGSETEAFF

V gene: TRBV28
J gene: TRBJ2-7
D gene: TRBD1
CDR3 protein: CASSPKTGTGKYEQYF

V gene: TRBV28
J gene: TRBJ2-1
D gene: -
CDR3 protein: CASSYLANEQFF

V gene: TRBV19
J gene: TRBJ1-5
D gene: TRBD1
CDR3 protein: CASRGQDSNQPQHF

V gene: TRBV6-6
J gene: TRBJ2-7
D gene: -
CDR3 protein: CASSRQNEQYF

V gene: TRBV5-1
J gene: TRBJ2-1
D gene: TRBD2
CDR3 protein: CASRGTSGPGEQFF

V gene: TRBV10-3
J gene: TRBJ1-4
D gene: TRBD1
CDR3 protein: CAARGRGQDEKLFF

V gene: TRBV7-2
J gene: TRBJ1-4
D gene: -
CDR3 protein: CASSPSGATNEKLFF